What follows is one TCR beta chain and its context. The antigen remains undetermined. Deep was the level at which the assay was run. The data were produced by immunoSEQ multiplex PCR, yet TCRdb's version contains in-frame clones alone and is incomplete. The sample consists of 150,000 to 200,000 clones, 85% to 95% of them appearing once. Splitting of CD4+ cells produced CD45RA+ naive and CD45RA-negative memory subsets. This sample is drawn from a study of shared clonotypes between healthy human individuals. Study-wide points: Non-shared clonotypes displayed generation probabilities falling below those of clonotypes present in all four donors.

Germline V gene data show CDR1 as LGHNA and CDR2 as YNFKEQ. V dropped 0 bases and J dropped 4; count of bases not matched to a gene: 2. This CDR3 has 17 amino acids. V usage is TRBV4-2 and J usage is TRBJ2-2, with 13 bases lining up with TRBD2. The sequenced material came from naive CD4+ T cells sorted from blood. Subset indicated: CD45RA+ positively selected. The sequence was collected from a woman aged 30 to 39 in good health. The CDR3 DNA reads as TGTGCCAGCAGCCAAGAGGGACTAGCGGGATCCACCGGGGAGCTGTTTTTT. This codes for CASSQEGLAGSTGELFF.